Given below is one TCR beta chain in context. The antigen is undetermined. This sample is drawn from a study of vaccination effects on CD4 cells after COVID-19. Study as a whole: Under 2.5 million PBMC were placed in each well, which was supplemented with roughly 9.1 IU/ml IL-2 and about 10 ug/ml peptides.

Here immunoSEQ multiplex PCR was the method, and the copy in TCRdb shows in-frame clones only, minus some. Of roughly 30,000 clones detected, around 70% appear once; the ten largest clones hold 3.8%. The CDR3 consists of 13 residues. Trimming cost V 5 bases and J 6 bases; bases outside gene matches: 1. Per the germline V gene, CDR1 is ENHRY and CDR2 is SYGVKD. Study observations and caveats: The study found marked clonal contraction of infection- and vaccine-induced clones late after vaccination.

The authors isolated CD4+ T cells after roughly 10 days of culture. This sequence originates from a human donor who received a COVID-19 vaccine. The V and J genes are TRBV10-3 and TRBJ1-4; 9 bases are shared with TRBD1. This specimen was CD4+ T cells from PBMCs cultured without peptide, taken before COVID-19 vaccination. CDR3 nucleotides: TGTGCCATCAGTTGGGACAGGGATGAAAAACTGTTTTTT. Amino acid sequence: CAISWDRDEKLFF.